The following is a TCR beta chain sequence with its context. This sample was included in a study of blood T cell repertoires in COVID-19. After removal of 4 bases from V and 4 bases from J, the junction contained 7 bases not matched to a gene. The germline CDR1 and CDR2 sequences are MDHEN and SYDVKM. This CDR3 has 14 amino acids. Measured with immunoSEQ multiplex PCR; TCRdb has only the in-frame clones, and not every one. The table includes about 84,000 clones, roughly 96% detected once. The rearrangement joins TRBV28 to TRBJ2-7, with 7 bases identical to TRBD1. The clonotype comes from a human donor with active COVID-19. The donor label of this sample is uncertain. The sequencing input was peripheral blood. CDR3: CASSSTGTEYEQYF. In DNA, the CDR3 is TGTGCCAGCAGTTCCACCGGGACAGAATACGAGCAGTACTTC.